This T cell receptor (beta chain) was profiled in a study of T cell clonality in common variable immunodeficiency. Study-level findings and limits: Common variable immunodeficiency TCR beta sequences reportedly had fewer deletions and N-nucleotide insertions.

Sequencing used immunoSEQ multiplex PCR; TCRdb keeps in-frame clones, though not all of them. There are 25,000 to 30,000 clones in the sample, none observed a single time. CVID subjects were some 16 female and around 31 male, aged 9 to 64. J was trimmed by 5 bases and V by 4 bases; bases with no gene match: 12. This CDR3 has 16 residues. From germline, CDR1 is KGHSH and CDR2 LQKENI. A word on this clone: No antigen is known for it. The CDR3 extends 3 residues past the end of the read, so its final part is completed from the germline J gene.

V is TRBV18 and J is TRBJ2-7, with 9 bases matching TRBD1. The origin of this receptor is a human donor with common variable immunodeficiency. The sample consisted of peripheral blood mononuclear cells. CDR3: CASSLTAGQGSNEQYF. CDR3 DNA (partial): TGTGCCAGCTCACTTACCGCGGGACAGGGCTCGAACGAG.